The rows below give T cell receptor beta chains drawn from one sample of a study of CD8 T cells in Susac syndrome. MiXCR was run by TCRdb on the immunoSEQ multiplex PCR reads, yielding one entry per CDR3 protein. The sample consists of 180,000 or so distinct CDR3 sequences, 90% to 95% of them appearing once. Sequences were obtained from CD4+ T cells from PBMCs. The source of these receptors is a human donor in good health. CDR3s include the opening cysteine and the closing phenylalanine or tryptophan. The D gene is left open where the match is weak. A row's size may be missing; if present it is once, few, many or a size class.

TRBJ2-1	TRBV18	11	.	.	CASSPQDVQFF	TGTGCCAGCTCACCTCAGGACGTGCAGTTCTTC
TRBJ1-1	TRBV12-5	14	.	.	CASGSGVTNTEAFF	TGTGCTAGTGGTTCGGGGGTAACGAACACTGAAGCTTTCTTT
TRBJ1-5	TRBV20-1	15	TRBD1	.	CSARGPGQGNQPQHF	TGCAGTGCTAGGGGGCCGGGACAGGGGAATCAGCCCCAGCATTTT
TRBJ2-3	TRBV27	14	.	.	CASSQADRTDTQYF	TGTGCCAGCAGTCAAGCGGACAGAACAGATACGCAGTATTTT
TRBJ2-3	TRBV29-1	20	.	once	CSVLLRKVGVTSPSTDTQYF	TGCAGCGTTCTATTAAGAAAAGTAGGGGTAACATCGCCTAGCACAGATACGCAGTATTTT
TRBJ1-2	TRBV29-1	13	.	.	CSVDSRAFYGYTF	TGCAGCGTTGATAGCCGCGCCTTCTATGGCTACACCTTC
TRBJ1-6	TRBV5-4	14	.	.	CASSLAGSYSPLHF	TGTGCCAGCAGCTTGGCAGGGAGTTATTCACCCCTCCACTTT
TRBJ1-2	TRBV20-1	12	.	.	CSASPLGYGYTF	TGCAGTGCATCCCCTCTGGGTTATGGCTACACCTTC
TRBJ1-1	TRBV30	10	.	.	CAWGNTEAFF	TGTGCCTGGGGGAACACTGAAGCTTTCTTT
TRBJ1-1	TRBV6-2/TRBV6-3	13	.	.	CASSYLPNTEAFF	TGTGCCAGCAGTTATCTACCGAACACTGAAGCTTTCTTT